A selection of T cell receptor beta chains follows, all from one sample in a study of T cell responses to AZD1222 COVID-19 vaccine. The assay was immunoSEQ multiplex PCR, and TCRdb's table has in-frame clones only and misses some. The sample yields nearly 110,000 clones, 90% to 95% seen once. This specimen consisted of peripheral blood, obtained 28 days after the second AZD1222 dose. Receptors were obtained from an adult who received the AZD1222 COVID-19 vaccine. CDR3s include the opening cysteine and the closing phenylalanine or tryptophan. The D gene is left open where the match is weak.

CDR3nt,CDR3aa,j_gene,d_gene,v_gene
TGCGCCAGCAGCCCGACGGGTTACGAGCAGTACTTC,CASSPTGYEQYF,TRBJ2-7,.,TRBV4-1
TGTGCCAGCAGCGTAGGAGCGGGAGTTTTCGAGCAGTACTTC,CASSVGAGVFEQYF,TRBJ2-7,TRBD2,TRBV9
TGTGCCAGCAGCCCCGGGACAGCCTTTAACTATGGCTACACCTTC,CASSPGTAFNYGYTF,TRBJ1-2,TRBD1,TRBV28
TGTGCCAGCAGCCCCTTTGGATTCAACACTGAAGCTTTCTTT,CASSPFGFNTEAFF,TRBJ1-1,.,TRBV7-9
TGTGCCAGCAGCCCAGACTCCTACGAGCAGTACTTC,CASSPDSYEQYF,TRBJ2-7,.,TRBV12-3/TRBV12-4
TGTGCCAGCAGTTTACCGGGAGGTTACGAGCAGTACTTC,CASSLPGGYEQYF,TRBJ2-7,TRBD2,TRBV12-3/TRBV12-4
TGTGCCAGCAGTTACTCGCAACAGAGCATGAACACTGAAGCTTTCTTT,CASSYSQQSMNTEAFF,TRBJ1-1,.,TRBV6-5
TGTGCCAGCAGTTCCCCATCCTACGAGCAGTACTTC,CASSSPSYEQYF,TRBJ2-7,.,TRBV12-3/TRBV12-4
TGTGCCAGCAGTTGGGACTACCAAGGGACCGGGGAGCTGTTTTTT,CASSWDYQGTGELFF,TRBJ2-2,TRBD2,TRBV6-5
TGTGCCAGCAGTCCAGAAACCTATAATTCACCCCTCCACTTT,CASSPETYNSPLHF,TRBJ1-6,.,TRBV6-5
TGCGCCAGCAGCCAAGAGGAACGGAGTAATGAAAAACTGTTTTTT,CASSQEERSNEKLFF,TRBJ1-4,.,TRBV4-1